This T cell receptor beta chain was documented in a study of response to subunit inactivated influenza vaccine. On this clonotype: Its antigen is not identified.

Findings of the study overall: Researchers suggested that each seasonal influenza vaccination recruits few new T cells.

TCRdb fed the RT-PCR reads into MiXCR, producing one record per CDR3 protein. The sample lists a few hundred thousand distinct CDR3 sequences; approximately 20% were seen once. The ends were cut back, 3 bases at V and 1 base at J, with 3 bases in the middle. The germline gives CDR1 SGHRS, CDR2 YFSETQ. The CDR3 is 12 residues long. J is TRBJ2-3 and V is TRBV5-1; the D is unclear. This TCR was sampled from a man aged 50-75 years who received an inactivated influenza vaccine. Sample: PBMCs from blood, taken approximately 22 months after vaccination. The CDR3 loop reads CASSSGTDTQYF. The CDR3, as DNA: TGCGCCAGCAGCTCAGGCACAGATACGCAGTATTTT.